These T cell receptor beta chains were read from a single sample in a study of cytomegalovirus exposure and HLA in healthy donors. Repertoires were generated with immunoSEQ multiplex PCR, while TCRdb's copy carries only in-frame clones and drops some. The table records 90,000 to 100,000 clones, roughly 76% of them present only once. Material: PBMCs. These receptors were collected from a female donor in good health and CMV-seronegative. Each CDR3 is given with its conserved first and last residue. The D gene is left open where the match is weak. The size of a clone is reported for some rows only, either as once, few or many, or as a class for expanded clones.

D gene: .
clone size: .
V gene: TRBV30
J gene: TRBJ1-1
CDR3 DNA: TGTGCCTGGAGTGTACGAGGAGTAGAAGCTTTCTTT
CDR3 protein: CAWSVRGVEAFF

D gene: .
clone size: .
V gene: TRBV14
J gene: TRBJ2-5
CDR3 DNA: TGTGCCAGCAGCCTAAACTATGGGGAGACCCAGTACTTC
CDR3 protein: CASSLNYGETQYF

D gene: TRBD2
clone size: .
V gene: TRBV11-2
J gene: TRBJ2-3
CDR3 DNA: TGTGCCAGCAGCTTCCGAAGACAAAAACTAGCGGGGGGACAGAATACGCAGTATTTT
CDR3 protein: CASSFRRQKLAGGQNTQYF

D gene: TRBD2
clone size: .
V gene: TRBV5-4
J gene: TRBJ2-3
CDR3 DNA: TGTGCCAGCAGCCTACTAGGACTAGCGGGTACAGATACGCAGTATTTT
CDR3 protein: CASSLLGLAGTDTQYF

D gene: TRBD2
clone size: .
V gene: TRBV5-1
J gene: TRBJ2-7
CDR3 DNA: TGCGCCAGCAGCTTGGTCGCGGGAGCGCTAGGCTACGAGCAGTACTTC
CDR3 protein: CASSLVAGALGYEQYF

D gene: TRBD2
clone size: .
V gene: TRBV30
J gene: TRBJ2-3
CDR3 DNA: TGTGCCTGGATAGTAGCGGGGGCCATGGGTACGCAGTATTTT
CDR3 protein: CAWIVAGAMGTQYF

D gene: .
clone size: .
V gene: TRBV29-1
J gene: TRBJ2-3
CDR3 DNA: TGCAGCGGACTAGAGTTGTCGGCGGATACGCAGTATTTT
CDR3 protein: CSGLELSADTQYF

D gene: .
clone size: .
V gene: TRBV7-9
J gene: TRBJ1-2
CDR3 DNA: TGCGCCAGCAGCCCGGGGGACAACTATGGCTACACCTTC
CDR3 protein: CASSPGDNYGYTF

D gene: .
clone size: .
V gene: TRBV18
J gene: TRBJ1-1
CDR3 DNA: TGTGCCAGCTCACCTGGACAAGGTATGACCTCGAACACTGAAGCTTTCTTT
CDR3 protein: CASSPGQGMTSNTEAFF

D gene: TRBD2
clone size: .
V gene: TRBV5-1
J gene: TRBJ2-5
CDR3 DNA: TGCGCCAGCGGGACTAGCGGGAGGTTAGGGGAGACCCAGTACTTC
CDR3 protein: CASGTSGRLGETQYF

D gene: .
clone size: .
V gene: TRBV29-1
J gene: TRBJ2-6
CDR3 DNA: TGCAGCGTTGAGGAGGGCCATTCAAGCTCTGGGGCCAACGTCCTGACTTTC
CDR3 protein: CSVEEGHSSSGANVLTF

D gene: .
clone size: .
V gene: TRBV19
J gene: TRBJ2-3
CDR3 DNA: TGTGCCAGTAGTCTACGGACTAGCACAGATACGCAGTATTTT
CDR3 protein: CASSLRTSTDTQYF

D gene: TRBD2
clone size: .
V gene: TRBV6-1
J gene: TRBJ2-1
CDR3 DNA: TGTGCCAGCGTCGCTAGCGGCAACTACAATGAGCAGTTCTTC
CDR3 protein: CASVASGNYNEQFF

D gene: TRBD1
clone size: .
V gene: TRBV19
J gene: TRBJ2-5
CDR3 DNA: TGTGCCAGTAGCCGGACAGGGACACAAGAGACCCAGTACTTC
CDR3 protein: CASSRTGTQETQYF

D gene: .
clone size: .
V gene: TRBV7-2
J gene: TRBJ1-1
CDR3 DNA: TGTGCCAGCAGCCCGCAGGGAAATGGGAGGACTGAAGCTTTCTTT
CDR3 protein: CASSPQGNGRTEAFF

D gene: .
clone size: .
V gene: TRBV29-1
J gene: TRBJ1-1
CDR3 DNA: TGCAGCGTTGATGCCAGGGGAAGGACTGAAGCTTTCTTT
CDR3 protein: CSVDARGRTEAFF

D gene: .
clone size: .
V gene: TRBV11-3
J gene: TRBJ2-1
CDR3 DNA: TGTGCCAGCAGCCCGAGCCAAAACAATGAGCAGTTCTTC
CDR3 protein: CASSPSQNNEQFF

D gene: .
clone size: once
V gene: TRBV7-9
J gene: TRBJ2-3
CDR3 DNA: TGTGCCAGCAGCGTGGGCAGCAGGGTTGCAGATACGCAGTATTTT
CDR3 protein: CASSVGSRVADTQYF

D gene: TRBD2
clone size: .
V gene: TRBV4-2
J gene: TRBJ2-2
CDR3 DNA: TGTGCCAGCAGCCCCAGCGGGGGGAACACCGGGGAGCTGTTTTTT
CDR3 protein: CASSPSGGNTGELFF

D gene: .
clone size: few
V gene: TRBV4-1
J gene: TRBJ1-2
CDR3 DNA: TGCGCCAGCAGAGGGCAGGGAGGCTATGGCTACACCTTC
CDR3 protein: CASRGQGGYGYTF

D gene: TRBD1
clone size: .
V gene: TRBV2
J gene: TRBJ1-4
CDR3 DNA: TGTGCCAGCTTTCCACAGGGGGGTAATGAAAAACTGTTTTTT
CDR3 protein: CASFPQGGNEKLFF

D gene: TRBD1
clone size: few
V gene: TRBV7-2
J gene: TRBJ2-5
CDR3 DNA: TGTGCCAGCAGCTTAGACCGGCAGGGGGCCGAGACCCAGTACTTC
CDR3 protein: CASSLDRQGAETQYF

D gene: TRBD1
clone size: .
V gene: TRBV7-9
J gene: TRBJ2-5
CDR3 DNA: TGTGCCAGCAGCTCCTACAGGGGGCGGGAGACCCAGTACTTC
CDR3 protein: CASSSYRGRETQYF

D gene: .
clone size: few
V gene: TRBV6-5
J gene: TRBJ1-5
CDR3 DNA: TGTGCCAGCAGGGAACAGGGTATAGGGCCCCAGCATTTT
CDR3 protein: CASREQGIGPQHF

D gene: TRBD2
clone size: .
V gene: TRBV6-1
J gene: TRBJ2-5
CDR3 DNA: TGTGCCAGTGGAAAGCGGGGGGCCGAAGAGACCCAGTACTTC
CDR3 protein: CASGKRGAEETQYF

D gene: .
clone size: .
V gene: TRBV5-4
J gene: TRBJ2-1
CDR3 DNA: TGTGCCAGCAGCTTGGAACCGGGGTCCTACAATGAGCAGTTCTTC
CDR3 protein: CASSLEPGSYNEQFF

D gene: TRBD1
clone size: once
V gene: TRBV29-1
J gene: TRBJ2-5
CDR3 DNA: TGCAGCGTTGAAATAAACGACAGGGGGGAGACCCAGTACTTC
CDR3 protein: CSVEINDRGETQYF

D gene: TRBD1
clone size: .
V gene: TRBV7-2
J gene: TRBJ2-7
CDR3 DNA: TGTGCCAGCAGCTTGCGGGACACAGGGGGCTACGAGCAGTACTTC
CDR3 protein: CASSLRDTGGYEQYF

D gene: TRBD1
clone size: few
V gene: TRBV15
J gene: TRBJ1-5
CDR3 DNA: TGTGCCACCAGCAGAGATTCACAGGGGGCCCAGCATTTT
CDR3 protein: CATSRDSQGAQHF

D gene: .
clone size: .
V gene: TRBV5-1
J gene: TRBJ1-1
CDR3 DNA: TGCGCCAGCAGCTTGGGAGGATTCACTGAAGCTTTCTTT
CDR3 protein: CASSLGGFTEAFF

D gene: .
clone size: .
V gene: TRBV7-2
J gene: TRBJ2-7
CDR3 DNA: TGTGCCAGCAGCCTAAATCGACAGTCCGAGCAGTACTTC
CDR3 protein: CASSLNRQSEQYF

D gene: .
clone size: .
V gene: TRBV19
J gene: TRBJ1-1
CDR3 DNA: TGTGCCAGTAGTATAGGGACACGGGGGATGAACACTGAAGCTTTCTTT
CDR3 protein: CASSIGTRGMNTEAFF

D gene: .
clone size: .
V gene: TRBV29-1
J gene: TRBJ1-2
CDR3 DNA: TGCAGCGTGTCGGGACAAAACTATGGCTACACCTTC
CDR3 protein: CSVSGQNYGYTF

D gene: .
clone size: .
V gene: TRBV9
J gene: TRBJ2-1
CDR3 DNA: TGTGCCAGCAGCGTAGGTTCAGAGCGACGGTGGAATGAGCAGTTCTTC
CDR3 protein: CASSVGSERRWNEQFF

D gene: .
clone size: .
V gene: TRBV15
J gene: TRBJ1-2
CDR3 DNA: TGTGCCACCAGCAGACCTGAGGGTATGGGATTCTATGGCTACACCTTC
CDR3 protein: CATSRPEGMGFYGYTF

D gene: .
clone size: .
V gene: TRBV5-6
J gene: TRBJ1-4
CDR3 DNA: TGTGCCAGCAGCTTGGCCGGCGGTTCTTCTAATGAAAAACTGTTTTTT
CDR3 protein: CASSLAGGSSNEKLFF

D gene: .
clone size: .
V gene: TRBV4-3
J gene: TRBJ1-1
CDR3 DNA: TGCGCCAGCAGCCAAGCTGCAGTACACACTGAAGCTTTCTTT
CDR3 protein: CASSQAAVHTEAFF

D gene: TRBD2
clone size: .
V gene: TRBV30
J gene: TRBJ2-5
CDR3 DNA: TGTGCCTCCCTTTGGAGGGGAGGGGCATTAGAGACCCAGTACTTC
CDR3 protein: CASLWRGGALETQYF

D gene: .
clone size: few
V gene: TRBV6-5
J gene: TRBJ1-5
CDR3 DNA: TGTGCCAGCAGTTCCCCGGGGGGGTATAGCAATCAGCCCCAGCATTTT
CDR3 protein: CASSSPGGYSNQPQHF

D gene: TRBD1
clone size: .
V gene: TRBV27
J gene: TRBJ1-5
CDR3 DNA: TGTGCCAGCAGTTTCCGTGGACAGGGGAATCAGCCCCAGCATTTT
CDR3 protein: CASSFRGQGNQPQHF

D gene: .
clone size: .
V gene: TRBV18
J gene: TRBJ2-1
CDR3 DNA: TGTGCCAGCTCACCCACTCTTGACAGACACAATGAGCAGTTCTTC
CDR3 protein: CASSPTLDRHNEQFF

D gene: TRBD2
clone size: .
V gene: TRBV30
J gene: TRBJ2-7
CDR3 DNA: TGTGCCTGGCAACCGCTAGCGGGGGCTTACTACGAGCAGTACTTC
CDR3 protein: CAWQPLAGAYYEQYF

D gene: TRBD1
clone size: .
V gene: TRBV28
J gene: TRBJ2-7
CDR3 DNA: TGTGCCAGCAGTCTGGACAGGGGCGAGCAGTACTTC
CDR3 protein: CASSLDRGEQYF

D gene: TRBD1
clone size: .
V gene: TRBV2
J gene: TRBJ1-6
CDR3 DNA: TGTGCCAGCAGGTCCGGGACAGGGGGCGAACCCGTTCCACCCCTCCACTTT
CDR3 protein: CASRSGTGGEPVPPLHF

D gene: TRBD2
clone size: .
V gene: TRBV11-2
J gene: TRBJ2-1
CDR3 DNA: TGTGCCAGCAGCTGGACTAGAATGGCTGAGCAGTTCTTC
CDR3 protein: CASSWTRMAEQFF

D gene: .
clone size: .
V gene: TRBV11-2
J gene: TRBJ1-3
CDR3 DNA: TGTGCCAGCAGCTTAGATCCTACATGGTCCAAGGAGACCTCTGGAAACACCATATATTTT
CDR3 protein: CASSLDPTWSKETSGNTIYF

D gene: TRBD1
clone size: .
V gene: TRBV30
J gene: TRBJ2-7
CDR3 DNA: TGTGCCTTATACACAGGGGAAAACTACGAGCAGTACTTC
CDR3 protein: CALYTGENYEQYF

D gene: .
clone size: once
V gene: TRBV7-9
J gene: TRBJ2-7
CDR3 DNA: TGTGCCAGCAGCCCAGGGCAGGGGGGCTTTGGCGAGCAGTACTTC
CDR3 protein: CASSPGQGGFGEQYF

D gene: TRBD1
clone size: .
V gene: TRBV4-1
J gene: TRBJ2-7
CDR3 DNA: TGCGCCAGCAGCCTCACAGGGGGCAAGGGTTCCTACGAGCAGTACTTC
CDR3 protein: CASSLTGGKGSYEQYF

D gene: TRBD1
clone size: .
V gene: TRBV29-1
J gene: TRBJ2-7
CDR3 DNA: TGCAGCGTGGCGGACAGGTTCCCCCCCTACGAGCAGTACTTC
CDR3 protein: CSVADRFPPYEQYF

D gene: .
clone size: .
V gene: TRBV13
J gene: TRBJ2-2
CDR3 DNA: TGTGCCAGCAACAGGGAAAACACCGGGGAGCTGTTTTTT
CDR3 protein: CASNRENTGELFF

D gene: TRBD1
clone size: .
V gene: TRBV10-1
J gene: TRBJ2-3
CDR3 DNA: TGCGCCAGCAAAATCCGGGACAGACTCACAGATACGCAGTATTTT
CDR3 protein: CASKIRDRLTDTQYF

D gene: TRBD1
clone size: .
V gene: TRBV5-1
J gene: TRBJ1-2
CDR3 DNA: TGCGCCAGCAGCTTGGGGATGACAGGGGGTATTAACTATGGCTACACCTTC
CDR3 protein: CASSLGMTGGINYGYTF

D gene: TRBD1
clone size: .
V gene: TRBV7-9
J gene: TRBJ1-1
CDR3 DNA: TGTGCCAGCAGCCCTACAGGGGACACTGAAGCTTTCTTT
CDR3 protein: CASSPTGDTEAFF

D gene: TRBD1
clone size: .
V gene: TRBV25-1
J gene: TRBJ1-6
CDR3 DNA: TGTGCCAGCCACGACGAGAGTTCCGGGACAGGGGGGAATTCACCCCTCCACTTT
CDR3 protein: CASHDESSGTGGNSPLHF